These T cell receptor beta chains were read from a single sample in a study of identical twins. TCRdb re-called the 5' RACE reads with MiXCR, one entry per CDR3 protein. The data show about 690,000 distinct CDR3 sequences, around 6% seen once. The sequencing input was naive T cells sorted from blood. The receptors shown here come from a man younger than 35 in good health. CDR3s include the opening cysteine and the closing phenylalanine or tryptophan. Each record gives: clone size, J gene, V gene, D gene, CDR3 DNA, CDR3 protein. D genes are given only for firm matches. The size of a clone is reported for some rows only, either as once, few or many, or as a class for expanded clones.

abundance: few; j_gene: TRBJ2-7; v_gene: TRBV7-7; d_gene: .; CDR3nt: TGTGCCAGCAGTCAACAGGTTACCTACGAGCAGTACTTC; CDR3aa: CASSQQVTYEQYF
abundance: few; j_gene: TRBJ1-5; v_gene: TRBV4-2; d_gene: .; CDR3nt: TGTGCCAGCAGCCAATTTGCAGGCAATCAGCCCCAGCATTTT; CDR3aa: CASSQFAGNQPQHF
abundance: many; j_gene: TRBJ2-5; v_gene: TRBV3-1; d_gene: TRBD1; CDR3nt: TGTGCCAGCAGCCAAGAGGGCAGGGGACAGGCTTCCTTC; CDR3aa: CASSQEGRGQASF
abundance: many; j_gene: TRBJ2-3; v_gene: TRBV27; d_gene: .; CDR3nt: TGTGCCAGCAGTTTATCCCGGGACCCCAAATGGGCAGATACGCAGTATTTT; CDR3aa: CASSLSRDPKWADTQYF
abundance: .; j_gene: TRBJ2-2; v_gene: TRBV10-3; d_gene: TRBD2; CDR3nt: TGTGCCATCAGTGAGTCGAGCGGGGCTACCGGGGAGCTGTTTTTT; CDR3aa: CAISESSGATGELFF
abundance: .; j_gene: TRBJ1-1; v_gene: TRBV7-3; d_gene: .; CDR3nt: TGTGCCAGCAGCCCCCGGAAAAACACTGAAGCTTTCTTT; CDR3aa: CASSPRKNTEAFF
abundance: few; j_gene: TRBJ1-6; v_gene: TRBV18; d_gene: TRBD1; CDR3nt: TGTGCCAGCTCACCGGACAGGGAGGTTTTATCCCTCCACTTT; CDR3aa: CASSPDREVLSLHF
abundance: few; j_gene: TRBJ2-3; v_gene: TRBV28; d_gene: TRBD2; CDR3nt: TGTGCCAGCAGTAGCGGGAGCCCCACAGATACGCAGTATTTT; CDR3aa: CASSSGSPTDTQYF
abundance: few; j_gene: TRBJ2-2; v_gene: TRBV11-2; d_gene: TRBD2; CDR3nt: TGTGCCAGCAGCTCACCCAGCGGGAGAGTCACCGGGGAGCTGTTTTTT; CDR3aa: CASSSPSGRVTGELFF
abundance: few; j_gene: TRBJ1-1; v_gene: TRBV12-3/TRBV12-4; d_gene: TRBD1; CDR3nt: TGTGCCAGCGCAGGACAGGGAGGGCCTGAAGCTTTCTTT; CDR3aa: CASAGQGGPEAFF
abundance: .; j_gene: TRBJ2-7; v_gene: TRBV5-1; d_gene: TRBD2; CDR3nt: TGCGCCAGCAGCAAACCGGGACTAGCTTGGGAGCAGTACTTC; CDR3aa: CASSKPGLAWEQYF
abundance: few; j_gene: TRBJ2-2; v_gene: TRBV11-3; d_gene: TRBD2; CDR3nt: TGTGCCAGCAGTGCTAGCGGGAGCATCACCGGGGAGCTGTTTTTT; CDR3aa: CASSASGSITGELFF
abundance: .; j_gene: TRBJ2-5; v_gene: TRBV5-1; d_gene: TRBD2; CDR3nt: TGCGCCAGCAGTTTCGGACTAGCGGGGGGAACCTCGGAGACCCAGTACTTC; CDR3aa: CASSFGLAGGTSETQYF
abundance: few; j_gene: TRBJ2-7; v_gene: TRBV3-1; d_gene: .; CDR3nt: TGTGCCAGCAGCGAGACCCATGGCCCTGGGGAGCAGTACTTC; CDR3aa: CASSETHGPGEQYF
abundance: few; j_gene: TRBJ1-1; v_gene: TRBV6-5; d_gene: .; CDR3nt: TGTGCCAGCAGTTCCCGAACAGGATACACTGAAGCTTTCTTT; CDR3aa: CASSSRTGYTEAFF
abundance: .; j_gene: TRBJ2-1; v_gene: TRBV2; d_gene: TRBD2; CDR3nt: TGTGCCAGCAGTGAGGCCCGGGGACTAGCGGACTACAATGAGCAGTTCTTC; CDR3aa: CASSEARGLADYNEQFF
abundance: .; j_gene: TRBJ2-5; v_gene: TRBV5-1; d_gene: TRBD2; CDR3nt: TGCGCCAGCAGCTCCTACTCTAGCGGGGTGGGAGAGACCCAGTACTTC; CDR3aa: CASSSYSSGVGETQYF
abundance: many; j_gene: TRBJ1-5; v_gene: TRBV15; d_gene: .; CDR3nt: TGTGCCACCAGCCCCTGGGGGGGTCTATCCAATCAGCCCCAGCATTTT; CDR3aa: CATSPWGGLSNQPQHF
abundance: many; j_gene: TRBJ1-1; v_gene: TRBV20-1; d_gene: TRBD1; CDR3nt: TGCAGTGCCTTGGCGGGAGGGGGCTCCACTGAAGCTTTCTTT; CDR3aa: CSALAGGGSTEAFF
abundance: .; j_gene: TRBJ2-6; v_gene: TRBV11-1; d_gene: .; CDR3nt: TGTGCCAGCAGCTTCATGCGGGACTTTCGCTCTGGGGCCAACGTCCTGACTTTC; CDR3aa: CASSFMRDFRSGANVLTF
abundance: few; j_gene: TRBJ2-2; v_gene: TRBV30; d_gene: .; CDR3nt: TGTGCCTGGACTCCCGGTGCGGCCCTTCCCACCGGGGAGCTGTTTTTT; CDR3aa: CAWTPGAALPTGELFF
abundance: many; j_gene: TRBJ2-7; v_gene: TRBV12-3/TRBV12-4; d_gene: .; CDR3nt: TGTGCCAGCAGCCTTGGGGGCTGGGGGACCCACTCCTACGAGCAGTACTTC; CDR3aa: CASSLGGWGTHSYEQYF
abundance: many; j_gene: TRBJ2-3; v_gene: TRBV12-3/TRBV12-4; d_gene: .; CDR3nt: TGTGCCAGCAGTTTCTACAGGGTTCGGGGCGGGAGTGGAACAGATACGCAGTATTTT; CDR3aa: CASSFYRVRGGSGTDTQYF
abundance: many; j_gene: TRBJ2-1; v_gene: TRBV20-1; d_gene: TRBD2; CDR3nt: TGCAGTGCGCTGACTAGCGGGAGGTCTCCGTTCTTC; CDR3aa: CSALTSGRSPFF
abundance: many; j_gene: TRBJ2-4; v_gene: TRBV20-1; d_gene: .; CDR3nt: TGCAGTGCTAGTAGTCTAGCCAAAAACATTCAGTACTTC; CDR3aa: CSASSLAKNIQYF
abundance: few; j_gene: TRBJ2-2; v_gene: TRBV6-1; d_gene: .; CDR3nt: TGTGCCACTCCTACAGGAACCGGGGAGCTGTTTTTT; CDR3aa: CATPTGTGELFF
abundance: many; j_gene: TRBJ2-7; v_gene: TRBV9; d_gene: .; CDR3nt: TGTGCCAGCAGCGTAGCTTCGGCAGGCTACGAGCAGTACTTC; CDR3aa: CASSVASAGYEQYF
abundance: few; j_gene: TRBJ2-7; v_gene: TRBV5-1; d_gene: .; CDR3nt: TGCGCCAGCAGCTCCAGGACGATCGCTTTAAGCTCCTACGAGCAGTACTTC; CDR3aa: CASSSRTIALSSYEQYF
abundance: .; j_gene: TRBJ2-3; v_gene: TRBV7-9; d_gene: .; CDR3nt: TGTGCCAGCAGCTTAGCCGGCTCACATACGCAGTATTTT; CDR3aa: CASSLAGSHTQYF
abundance: .; j_gene: TRBJ2-1; v_gene: TRBV3-1; d_gene: .; CDR3nt: TGTGCCAGCAGCCCCCCCGCGGCAAAGCAGTTCTTC; CDR3aa: CASSPPAAKQFF
abundance: few; j_gene: TRBJ1-1; v_gene: TRBV6-1; d_gene: TRBD1; CDR3nt: TGTGCCAGCAGCGTCAGGGGGCCGAGCACTGAAGCTTTCTTT; CDR3aa: CASSVRGPSTEAFF
abundance: many; j_gene: TRBJ1-2; v_gene: TRBV29-1; d_gene: .; CDR3nt: TGCAGCGTTGATCTTAGGGACGGACTCTATGGCTACACCTTC; CDR3aa: CSVDLRDGLYGYTF
abundance: many; j_gene: TRBJ2-1; v_gene: TRBV5-1; d_gene: TRBD2; CDR3nt: TGCGCCAGCAGCCCCTATAGCGGGAGTCTCTCCTACAATGAGCAGTTCTTC; CDR3aa: CASSPYSGSLSYNEQFF
abundance: few; j_gene: TRBJ2-1; v_gene: TRBV18; d_gene: TRBD2; CDR3nt: TGTGCCAGCTCACCAGTAATGGGACTAGCGGGGATCCGCGACAATGAGCAGTTCTTC; CDR3aa: CASSPVMGLAGIRDNEQFF
abundance: few; j_gene: TRBJ2-1; v_gene: TRBV12-3/TRBV12-4; d_gene: TRBD2; CDR3nt: TGTGCCAGCAGCGGAAGCGGGAGCAGTCCCTACAATGAGCAGTTCTTC; CDR3aa: CASSGSGSSPYNEQFF
abundance: few; j_gene: TRBJ2-5; v_gene: TRBV6-2/TRBV6-3; d_gene: .; CDR3nt: TGTGCCAGCAGGGACAAAGAGACCCAGTACTTC; CDR3aa: CASRDKETQYF
abundance: few; j_gene: TRBJ2-7; v_gene: TRBV19; d_gene: .; CDR3nt: TGTGCCAGTAGTATGTCCGGGACCCAAGATTACTCCTATGAGCAGTACTTC; CDR3aa: CASSMSGTQDYSYEQYF
abundance: many; j_gene: TRBJ2-1; v_gene: TRBV11-1; d_gene: TRBD2; CDR3nt: TGTGCCAGCACCGTTGGGACTAGCGGGAGGAGTGAGCAGTTCTTC; CDR3aa: CASTVGTSGRSEQFF
abundance: many; j_gene: TRBJ2-3; v_gene: TRBV5-1; d_gene: TRBD1; CDR3nt: TGCGCCAGCAGCTTGACAGGGGGCCTCACAGATACGCAGTATTTT; CDR3aa: CASSLTGGLTDTQYF
abundance: .; j_gene: TRBJ2-3; v_gene: TRBV20-1; d_gene: .; CDR3nt: TGCAGTGCTCTACCGACTAGGGGAATTACAGATACGCAGTATTTT; CDR3aa: CSALPTRGITDTQYF
abundance: many; j_gene: TRBJ2-3; v_gene: TRBV7-9; d_gene: .; CDR3nt: TGTGCCAGCAGCTTAAAGAAAGGGTGGTCAACAGATACGCAGTATTTT; CDR3aa: CASSLKKGWSTDTQYF
abundance: many; j_gene: TRBJ2-1; v_gene: TRBV7-9; d_gene: .; CDR3nt: TGTGCCAGCACCTTCCGGGGAGTCAAGAACAATGAGCAGTTCTTC; CDR3aa: CASTFRGVKNNEQFF
abundance: many; j_gene: TRBJ2-2; v_gene: TRBV19; d_gene: .; CDR3nt: TGTGCCAGTAAGGTGGCAGGGGCCTACATCACCGGGGAGCTGTTTTTT; CDR3aa: CASKVAGAYITGELFF
abundance: many; j_gene: TRBJ2-1; v_gene: TRBV24-1; d_gene: .; CDR3nt: TGTGCCACCAGCGGGAGCACCTACAATGAGCAGTTCTTC; CDR3aa: CATSGSTYNEQFF